This TCR beta chain was sequenced in a study of long-term antiretroviral therapy in people with HIV. Worth noting for this clone: Its target is not known.

Researchers ran immunoSEQ v3.0 at survey level. The target of sequencing was 40,000-50,000 T-cell genomes per sample. Measured with immunoSEQ multiplex PCR; TCRdb has only the in-frame clones, and not every one. Of 20,000 to 25,000 clones in the sample, 80% to 95% were seen once. CDR1 and CDR2 (germline): PRHDT, FYEKMQ (reference sequence). The V end was cut by 2 bases, the J end by 4 bases, with 13 bases between. The CDR3 has 15 residues. Samples held roughly 0.85-11 million cryopreserved PBMC before DNA extraction. Study-wide findings and caveats: HIV repertoire CDR3 lengths ranged less widely than those of controls.

This chain connects TRBV13 to TRBJ2-3; a weak D match, TRBD1 (6 bases). The source was unsorted PBMCs, collected 4.4 years after starting antiretroviral therapy. The receptor's source is a woman aged 45-65 years with HIV. The CDR3 DNA sequence: TGTGCCAGCAGCTTAAATACAGGGCAAGCAGATACGCAGTATTTT. It translates to CASSLNTGQADTQYF.